Below are 3 T cell receptor beta chains sequenced from a single sample in a study of CD8 T cells in Susac syndrome. RNA totalling roughly 0.45 to 1 ug underwent reverse transcription with random hexamers. TCRdb itself ran the immunoSEQ multiplex PCR reads through MiXCR, one entry per CDR3 protein. The sample shows under 200,000 distinct CDR3 sequences, approximately 94% of them seen only once. Sequencing used CD4+ T cells from PBMCs. The receptor source for this set is a human donor with Susac syndrome.

The chain recombines TRBV29-1 with TRBJ2-5, with 9 nucleotides matching TRBD1. CDR1 and CDR2 (germline): SQVTM, ANQGSEA. There are 14 residues in the CDR3. With V trimmed by 3 bases and J by 3 bases, 5 bases remained unmatched. DNA of the CDR3: TGCAGCGTTGAGGACAGGGGCGGGGAAGAGACCCAGTACTTC. Amino acids: CSVEDRGGEETQYF.

This clonotype was picked up a small number of times. The chain links TRBV30 to TRBJ1-6, with TRBD1 matching 9 bases. Trimming at V came to 4 bases and at J to 7 bases, leaving 2 bases not matched to a gene. The CDR3 runs 13 residues. The germline gives CDR1 GTSNPN, CDR2 SVGIG (reference sequence). This chain's CDR3 is CAWTTGGNSPLHF. CDR3 sequence (DNA): TGTGCCTGGACGACAGGGGGAAATTCACCCCTCCACTTT. Full variable domain (missing parts from reference TRBV30 and TRBJ1-6): SQTIHQWPATLVQPVGSPLSLECTVEGTSNPNLYWYRQAAGRGLQLLFYSVGIGQISSEVPQNLSASRPQDRQFILSSKKLLLSDSGFYLCAWTTGGNSPLHFGNGTRLTVT.

The chain joins TRBV12-3 or TRBV12-4 to TRBJ1-5; 8 nucleotides line up with TRBD1. The CDR3 sequence is 12 residues long. Trimming took 2 bases from V and 16 from J; bases not matched to a gene: 7. The DNA for the CDR3 is TGTGCCAGCAGTTTACAAGGACAGGGTGAACATTTT. Encoded protein: CASSLQGQGEHF.